This T cell receptor beta chain comes out of a study of blood T cell repertoires in COVID-19. Study information: The samples span acute and convalescent COVID-19 from the United States, Italy and Spain.

Produced via immunoSEQ multiplex PCR; TCRdb's table is partial and in-frame only. Of about 70,000 clones in the sample, around 85% were seen once. V was shortened by 2 bases and J by 7 bases, with 11 bases between the two germline ends. This CDR3 contains 13 residues. CDR1 is MNHEY and CDR2 is SVGAGI in the germline V gene. Sequencing was carried out using peripheral blood. V gene TRBV6-5 combines with J gene TRBJ1-2; D possibly corresponds to TRBD1 (5 bases). The source of this sequence is a woman older than 75 with acute or convalescent COVID-19. The CDR3 DNA reads as TGTGCCAGCAGTTACGGGGCAACAGGTGGCTACACCTTC. Protein product: CASSYGATGGYTF.